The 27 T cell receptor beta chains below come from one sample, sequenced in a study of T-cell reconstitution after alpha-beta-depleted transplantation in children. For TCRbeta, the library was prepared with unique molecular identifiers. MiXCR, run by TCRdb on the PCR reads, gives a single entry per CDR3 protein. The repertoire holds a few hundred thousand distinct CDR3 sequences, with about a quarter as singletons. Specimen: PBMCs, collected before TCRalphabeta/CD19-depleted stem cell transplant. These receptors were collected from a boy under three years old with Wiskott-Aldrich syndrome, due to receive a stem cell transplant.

The CDR3 spells CASSRGGTPRFF. The DNA of the CDR3 is TGTGCCAGCAGCCGGGGCGGGACACCTCGGTTCTTC. V usage is TRBV21-1 and J usage is TRBJ2-1; the table gives TRBD1 as D, unverified against the DNA. TRBV21-1 is tagged as a pseudogene. CDR3 size: 12 residues.

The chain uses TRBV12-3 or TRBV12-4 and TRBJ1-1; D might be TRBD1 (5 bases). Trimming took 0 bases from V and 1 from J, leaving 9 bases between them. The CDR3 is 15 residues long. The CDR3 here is CASSLAAGKNTEAFF. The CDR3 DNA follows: TGTGCCAGCAGTTTAGCGGCAGGGAAGAACACTGAAGCTTTCTTT.

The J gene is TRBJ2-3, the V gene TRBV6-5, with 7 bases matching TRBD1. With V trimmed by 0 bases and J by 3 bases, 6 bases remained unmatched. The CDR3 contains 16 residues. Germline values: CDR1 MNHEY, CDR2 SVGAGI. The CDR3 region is CASSYSRGLGTDTQYF. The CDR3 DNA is TGTGCCAGCAGTTACTCTAGGGGGCTCGGTACAGATACGCAGTATTTT.

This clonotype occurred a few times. The CDR3 reads CSASGRVGEKLFF. As DNA, the CDR3 is TGCAGTGCTAGCGGTAGGGTCGGGGAAAAACTGTTTTTT. The genes are TRBV20-1 and TRBJ1-4; D is unclear. This CDR3 contains 13 residues. The germline CDR1 and CDR2 sequences are DFQATT and SNEGSKA (reference sequence). Trimming took off 3 bases at V and 8 bases at J, with 13 bases between the two ends.

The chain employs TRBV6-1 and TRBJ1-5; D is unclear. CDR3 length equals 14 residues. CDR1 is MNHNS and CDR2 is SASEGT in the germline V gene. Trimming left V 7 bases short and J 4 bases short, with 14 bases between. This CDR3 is CASNPLGKNQPQHF. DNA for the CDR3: TGTGCCAGCAATCCACTTGGGAAAAATCAGCCCCAGCATTTT.

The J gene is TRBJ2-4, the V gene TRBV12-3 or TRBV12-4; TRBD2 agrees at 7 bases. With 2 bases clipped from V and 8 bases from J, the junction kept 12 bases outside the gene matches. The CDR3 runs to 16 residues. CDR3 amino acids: CASSLYGTTAPDIQYF. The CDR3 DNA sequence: TGTGCCAGCAGTTTATATGGGACTACGGCCCCGGACATTCAGTACTTC.

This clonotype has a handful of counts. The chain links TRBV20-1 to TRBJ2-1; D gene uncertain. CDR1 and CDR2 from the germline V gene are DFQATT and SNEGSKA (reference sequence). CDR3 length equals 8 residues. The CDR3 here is CRGREQFF. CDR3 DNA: TGCAGGGGTAGGGAGCAGTTCTTC.

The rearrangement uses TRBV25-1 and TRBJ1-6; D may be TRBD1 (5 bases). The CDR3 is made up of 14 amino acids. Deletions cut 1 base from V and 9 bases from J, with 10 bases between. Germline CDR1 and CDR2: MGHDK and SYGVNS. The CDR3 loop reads CASSESGVSSPLHF. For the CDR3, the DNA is TGTGCCAGCAGTGAATCGGGGGTTAGTTCACCCCTCCACTTT.

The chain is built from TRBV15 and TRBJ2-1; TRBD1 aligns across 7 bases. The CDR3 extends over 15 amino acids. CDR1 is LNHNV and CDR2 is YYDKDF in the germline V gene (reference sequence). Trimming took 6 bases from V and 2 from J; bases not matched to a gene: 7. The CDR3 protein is CATSKTGEPYNEQFF. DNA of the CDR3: TGTGCCACCAGTAAAACAGGGGAACCCTACAATGAGCAGTTCTTC.

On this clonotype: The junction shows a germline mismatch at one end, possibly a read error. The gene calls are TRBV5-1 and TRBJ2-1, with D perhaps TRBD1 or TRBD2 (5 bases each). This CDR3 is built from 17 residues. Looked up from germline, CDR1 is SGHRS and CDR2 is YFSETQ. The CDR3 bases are TGCGCCAGCAGCTTGGTATCCGGGACGTGGTCCTACAATGACCAGTTCTTC. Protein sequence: CASSLVSGTWSYNDQFF. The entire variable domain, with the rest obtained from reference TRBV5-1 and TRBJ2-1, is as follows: KAGVTQTPRYLIKTRGQQVTLSCSPISGHRSVSWYQQTPGQGLQFLFEYFSETQRNKGNFPGRFSGRQFSNSRSEMNVSTLELGDSALYLCASSLVSGTWSYNDQFFGPGTRLTVL.

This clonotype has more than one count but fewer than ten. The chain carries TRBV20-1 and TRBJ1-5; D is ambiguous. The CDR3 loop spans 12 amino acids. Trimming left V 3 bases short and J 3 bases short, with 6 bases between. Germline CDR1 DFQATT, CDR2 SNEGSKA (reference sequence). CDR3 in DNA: TGCAGTGCTAGTGGCTACAATCAGCCCCAGCATTTT. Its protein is CSASGYNQPQHF.

CDR3 loop: CAAWGDRGNTGELFF. CDR3 nucleotide sequence: TGTGCGGCCTGGGGAGACAGGGGCAACACCGGGGAGCTGTTTTTT. This sequence joins TRBV2 and TRBJ2-2; TRBD1 agrees at 8 bases. This CDR3 contains 15 residues. The V gene's germline CDR1 is SNHLY and CDR2 FYNNEI.

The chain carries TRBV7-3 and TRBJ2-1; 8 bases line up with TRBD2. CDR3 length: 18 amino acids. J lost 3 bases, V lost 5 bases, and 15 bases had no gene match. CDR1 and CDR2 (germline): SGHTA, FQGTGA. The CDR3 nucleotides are TGTGCCAGCAGCCTCAATGGACTAGCAGTGAATAACTACAATGAGCAGTTCTTC. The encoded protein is CASSLNGLAVNNYNEQFF.

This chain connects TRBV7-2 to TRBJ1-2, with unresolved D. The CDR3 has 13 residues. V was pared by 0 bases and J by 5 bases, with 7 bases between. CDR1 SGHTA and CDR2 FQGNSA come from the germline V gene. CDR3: CASSLAQYYGYTF. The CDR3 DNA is TGTGCCAGCAGCTTAGCACAGTATTATGGCTACACCTTC.

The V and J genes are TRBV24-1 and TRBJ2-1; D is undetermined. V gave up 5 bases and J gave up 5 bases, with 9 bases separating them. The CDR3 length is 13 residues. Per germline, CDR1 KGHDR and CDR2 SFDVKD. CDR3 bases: TGTGCCACCAGTGGGTACCGGGACAATGAGCAGTTCTTC. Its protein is CATSGYRDNEQFF.

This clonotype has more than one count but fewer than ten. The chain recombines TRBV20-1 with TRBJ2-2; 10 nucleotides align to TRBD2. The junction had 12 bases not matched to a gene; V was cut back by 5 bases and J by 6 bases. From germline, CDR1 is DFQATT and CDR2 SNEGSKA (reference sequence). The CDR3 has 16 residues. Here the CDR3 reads CSAPIIAGGKPGELFF. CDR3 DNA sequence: TGCAGTGCTCCAATCATAGCGGGAGGAAAACCCGGGGAGCTGTTTTTT.

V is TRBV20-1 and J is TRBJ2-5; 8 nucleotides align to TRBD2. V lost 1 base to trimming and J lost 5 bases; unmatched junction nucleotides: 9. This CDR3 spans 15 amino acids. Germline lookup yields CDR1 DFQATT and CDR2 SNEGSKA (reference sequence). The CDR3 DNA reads TGCAGTGCTAGAGGAGGACTAGCTTTTCGTGAGACCCAGTACTTC. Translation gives CSARGGLAFRETQYF.

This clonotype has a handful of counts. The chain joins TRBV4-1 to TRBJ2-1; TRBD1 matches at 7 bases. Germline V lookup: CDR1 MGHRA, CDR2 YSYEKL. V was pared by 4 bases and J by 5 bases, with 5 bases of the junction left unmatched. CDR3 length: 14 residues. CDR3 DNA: TGCGCCAGCAGCCGACAGGGAATCGACAATGAGCAGTTCTTC. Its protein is CASSRQGIDNEQFF.

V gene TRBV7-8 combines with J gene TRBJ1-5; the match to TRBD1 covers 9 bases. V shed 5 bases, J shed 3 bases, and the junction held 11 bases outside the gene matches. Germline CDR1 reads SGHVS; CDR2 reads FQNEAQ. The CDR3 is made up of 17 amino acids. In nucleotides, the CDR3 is TGTGCCAGCAGCCAAAGAGGGACAGGGAAGAACAATCAGCCCCAGCATTTT. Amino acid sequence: CASSQRGTGKNNQPQHF.

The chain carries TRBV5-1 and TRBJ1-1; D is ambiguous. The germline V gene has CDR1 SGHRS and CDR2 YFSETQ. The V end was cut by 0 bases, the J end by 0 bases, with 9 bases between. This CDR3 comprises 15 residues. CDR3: CASSLDPSVNTEAFF. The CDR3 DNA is TGCGCCAGCAGCTTGGACCCCTCGGTGAACACTGAAGCTTTCTTT. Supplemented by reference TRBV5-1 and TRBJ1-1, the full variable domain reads KAGVTQTPRYLIKTRGQQVTLSCSPISGHRSVSWYQQTPGQGLQFLFEYFSETQRNKGNFPGRFSGRQFSNSRSEMNVSTLELGDSALYLCASSLDPSVNTEAFFGQGTRLTVV.

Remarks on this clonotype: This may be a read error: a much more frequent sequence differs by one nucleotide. CDR3 sequence: CASSTYSNQPQHF. CDR3 sequence (DNA): TGTGCCAGCAGTACATATAGCAATCAGCCCCAGCATTTT. The V call is TRBV12-3 or TRBV12-4, the J call TRBJ1-5; D is unresolved. The V end was cut by 5 bases, the J end by 0 bases, with 5 bases between. The CDR3 runs to 13 residues.

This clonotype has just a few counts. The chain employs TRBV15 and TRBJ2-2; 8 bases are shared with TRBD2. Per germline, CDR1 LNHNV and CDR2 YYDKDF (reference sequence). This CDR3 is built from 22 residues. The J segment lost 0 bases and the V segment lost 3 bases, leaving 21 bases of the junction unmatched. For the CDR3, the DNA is TGTGCCACCAGCAGGCGTCTCCTTGGTTGTTTAAGCGGGAGCGCGAACACCGGGGAGCTGTTTTTT. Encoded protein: CATSRRLLGCLSGSANTGELFF.

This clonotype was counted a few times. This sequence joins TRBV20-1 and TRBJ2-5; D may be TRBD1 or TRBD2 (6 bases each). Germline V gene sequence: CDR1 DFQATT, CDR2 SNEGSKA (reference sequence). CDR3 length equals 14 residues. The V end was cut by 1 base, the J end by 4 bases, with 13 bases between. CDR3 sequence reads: CSARVGGGRETQYF. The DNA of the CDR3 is TGCAGTGCTAGAGTCGGGGGCGGACGAGAGACCCAGTACTTC.

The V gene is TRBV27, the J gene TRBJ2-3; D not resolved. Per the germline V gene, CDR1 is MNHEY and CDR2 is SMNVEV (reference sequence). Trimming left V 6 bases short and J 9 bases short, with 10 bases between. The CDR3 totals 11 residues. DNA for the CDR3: TGTGCCAGCAGCGGAGTTGGGACGCAGTATTTT. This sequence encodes CASSGVGTQYF.

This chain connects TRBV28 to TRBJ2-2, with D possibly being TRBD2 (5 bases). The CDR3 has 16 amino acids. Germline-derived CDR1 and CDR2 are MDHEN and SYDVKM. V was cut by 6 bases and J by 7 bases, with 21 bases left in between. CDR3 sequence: CASRPSSELVIGELFF. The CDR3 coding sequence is TGTGCCAGCAGACCCTCCTCCGAACTAGTAATCGGGGAGCTGTTTTTT.

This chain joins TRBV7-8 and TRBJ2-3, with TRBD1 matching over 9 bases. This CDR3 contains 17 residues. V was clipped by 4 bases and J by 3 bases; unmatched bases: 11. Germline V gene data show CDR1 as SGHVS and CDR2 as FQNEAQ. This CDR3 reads CASSSPGTGKWTDTQYF. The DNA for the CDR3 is TGTGCCAGCAGCTCCCCCGGGACAGGGAAGTGGACAGATACGCAGTATTTT.

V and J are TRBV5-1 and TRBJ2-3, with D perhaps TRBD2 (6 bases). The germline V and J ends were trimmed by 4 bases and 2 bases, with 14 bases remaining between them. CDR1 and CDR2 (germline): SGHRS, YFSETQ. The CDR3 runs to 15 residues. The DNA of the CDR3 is TGCGCCAGCAGCAGGGACGGGAGTCCCACAGATACGCAGTATTTT. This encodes CASSRDGSPTDTQYF.